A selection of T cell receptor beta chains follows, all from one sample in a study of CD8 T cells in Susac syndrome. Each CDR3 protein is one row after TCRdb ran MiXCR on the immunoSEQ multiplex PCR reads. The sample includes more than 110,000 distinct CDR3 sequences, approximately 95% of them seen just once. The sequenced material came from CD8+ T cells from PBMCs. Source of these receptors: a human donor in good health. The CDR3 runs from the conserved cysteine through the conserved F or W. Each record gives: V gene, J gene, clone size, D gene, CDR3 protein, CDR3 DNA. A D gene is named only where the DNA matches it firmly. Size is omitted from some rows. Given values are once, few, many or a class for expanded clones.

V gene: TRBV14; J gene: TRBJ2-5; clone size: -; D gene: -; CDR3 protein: CASSHRLAETQYF; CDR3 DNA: TGTGCCAGCAGCCATCGTCTAGCGGAGACCCAGTACTTC
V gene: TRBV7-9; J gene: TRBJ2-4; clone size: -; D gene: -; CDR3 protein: CASSLGPGDIQYF; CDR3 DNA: TGTGCCAGCAGCTTAGGGCCGGGGGACATTCAGTACTTC
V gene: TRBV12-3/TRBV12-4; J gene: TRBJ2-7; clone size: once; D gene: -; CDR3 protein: CASSPSKGLSYEQYF; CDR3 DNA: TGTGCCAGCAGTCCAAGCAAAGGCCTGTCCTACGAGCAGTACTTC
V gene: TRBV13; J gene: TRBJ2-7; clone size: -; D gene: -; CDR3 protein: CASSWGLHLSSYEQYF; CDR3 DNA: TGTGCCAGCAGCTGGGGACTTCACTTGAGCTCCTACGAGCAGTACTTC
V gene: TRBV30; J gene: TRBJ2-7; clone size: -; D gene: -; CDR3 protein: CAWSGTVLEQYF; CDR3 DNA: TGTGCCTGGTCCGGGACTGTGTTAGAGCAGTACTTC
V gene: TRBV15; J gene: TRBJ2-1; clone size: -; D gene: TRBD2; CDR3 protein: CATGVAGMNEQFF; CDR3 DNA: TGTGCCACCGGGGTAGCGGGAATGAATGAGCAGTTCTTC
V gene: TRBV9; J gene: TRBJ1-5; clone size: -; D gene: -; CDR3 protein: CASSVAVGQPQHF; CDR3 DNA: TGTGCCAGCAGCGTGGCAGTGGGTCAGCCCCAGCATTTT
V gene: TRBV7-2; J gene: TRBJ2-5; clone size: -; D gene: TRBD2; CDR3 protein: CASSWGGGRNQETQYF; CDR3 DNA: TGTGCCAGCAGCTGGGGGGGCGGGAGGAACCAAGAGACCCAGTACTTC
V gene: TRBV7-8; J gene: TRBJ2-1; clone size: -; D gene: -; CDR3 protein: CASSLEGLAGTYNEQFF; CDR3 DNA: TGTGCCAGCAGCTTAGAGGGCCTCGCGGGAACCTACAATGAGCAGTTCTTC
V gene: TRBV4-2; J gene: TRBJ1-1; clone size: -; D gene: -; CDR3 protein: CASSHAPGPDEAFF; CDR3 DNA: TGTGCCAGCAGCCACGCACCGGGTCCTGATGAAGCTTTCTTT
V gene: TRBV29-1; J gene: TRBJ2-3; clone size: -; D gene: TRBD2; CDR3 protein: CSVDGLAGGPNSDTQYF; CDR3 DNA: TGCAGCGTTGATGGGCTAGCGGGAGGCCCGAATTCAGATACGCAGTATTTT
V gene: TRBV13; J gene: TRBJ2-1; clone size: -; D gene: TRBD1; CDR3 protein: CASGDRGLNEQFF; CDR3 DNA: TGTGCCAGCGGTGACAGGGGGCTCAATGAGCAGTTCTTC
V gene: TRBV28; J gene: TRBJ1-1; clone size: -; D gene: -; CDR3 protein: CASSLGGLAFF; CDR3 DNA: TGTGCCAGCAGTTTAGGGGGGTTGGCTTTCTTT
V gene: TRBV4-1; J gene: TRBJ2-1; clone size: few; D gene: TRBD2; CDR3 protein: CASSQRLAGVNEQFF; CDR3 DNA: TGCGCCAGCAGCCAGAGACTAGCGGGAGTGAATGAGCAGTTCTTC
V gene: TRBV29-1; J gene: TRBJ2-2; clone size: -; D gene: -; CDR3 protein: CSGQGGTGELFF; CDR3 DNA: TGCAGCGGGCAGGGAGGAACCGGGGAGCTGTTTTTT
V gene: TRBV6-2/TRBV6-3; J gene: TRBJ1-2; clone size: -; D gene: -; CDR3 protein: CASSSDRIPNYGYTF; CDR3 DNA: TGTGCCAGCAGTTCAGACAGGATCCCTAACTATGGCTACACCTTC
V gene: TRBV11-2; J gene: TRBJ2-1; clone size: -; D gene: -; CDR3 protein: CASTQSGDEQFF; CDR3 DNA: TGTGCCAGCACCCAGTCGGGGGACGAGCAGTTCTTC
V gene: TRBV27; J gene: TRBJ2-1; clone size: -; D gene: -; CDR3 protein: CASRQGGNEQFF; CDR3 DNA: TGTGCCAGTAGACAGGGAGGAAATGAGCAGTTCTTC
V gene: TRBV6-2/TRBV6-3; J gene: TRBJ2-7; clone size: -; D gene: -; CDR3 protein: CASWNGGPYEQYF; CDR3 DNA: TGTGCCAGCTGGAACGGGGGACCCTACGAGCAGTACTTC
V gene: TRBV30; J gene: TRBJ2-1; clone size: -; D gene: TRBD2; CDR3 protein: CAWKTRLAGVRPYNEQFF; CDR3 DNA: TGTGCCTGGAAAACTAGACTAGCGGGAGTCCGCCCCTACAATGAGCAGTTCTTC
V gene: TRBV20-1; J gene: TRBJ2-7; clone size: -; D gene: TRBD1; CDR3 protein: CSARGRHTPDIYYEQYF; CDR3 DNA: TGCAGTGCGAGGGGGCGGCACACTCCAGACATTTACTACGAGCAGTACTTC
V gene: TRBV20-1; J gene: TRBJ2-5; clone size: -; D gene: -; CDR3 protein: CSAVHRQSWESQYF; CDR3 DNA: TGCAGTGCGGTCCATCGACAGAGTTGGGAGTCCCAGTACTTC
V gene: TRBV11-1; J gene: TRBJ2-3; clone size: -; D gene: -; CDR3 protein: CASSFSGSTDTQYF; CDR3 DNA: TGTGCCAGCAGCTTCAGCGGAAGCACAGATACGCAGTATTTT
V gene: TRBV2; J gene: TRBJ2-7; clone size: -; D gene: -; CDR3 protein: CASSVHLTYEQYF; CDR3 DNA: TGTGCCAGCAGCGTACACCTCACCTACGAGCAGTACTTC
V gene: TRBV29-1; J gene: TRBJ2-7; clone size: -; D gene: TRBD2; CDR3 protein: CSAIGLAGREQYF; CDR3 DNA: TGCAGCGCCATAGGGCTAGCGGGACGCGAGCAGTACTTC
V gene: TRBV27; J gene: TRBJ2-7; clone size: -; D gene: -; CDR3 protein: CANSGSSYEQYF; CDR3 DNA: TGTGCCAACAGTGGGAGCTCCTACGAGCAGTACTTC
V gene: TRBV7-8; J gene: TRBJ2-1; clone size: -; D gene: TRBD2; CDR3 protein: CASSSSGSYYNEQFF; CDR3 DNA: TGTGCCAGCAGTTCTAGCGGGAGTTACTACAATGAGCAGTTCTTC
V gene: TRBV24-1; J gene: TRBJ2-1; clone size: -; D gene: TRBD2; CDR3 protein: CATSSKASGDYNEQFF; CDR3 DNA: TGTGCCACCAGCTCTAAAGCTAGCGGGGACTACAATGAGCAGTTCTTC
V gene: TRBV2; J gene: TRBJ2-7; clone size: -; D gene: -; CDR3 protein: CASSGETNSYEQYF; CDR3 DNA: TGTGCCAGCAGTGGCGAGACTAACTCCTACGAGCAGTACTTC